The sequence of this TCR beta chain was determined in a study of T cells in Graves' hyperthyroidism and ophthalmopathy. There were TCR beta CDR3 regions amplified from RNA transcripts. HTBI primers were employed in a first-round RT-PCR of the TCR CDR3. TCRdb used MiXCR to reprocess the multiplex PCR reads, holding one entry per CDR3 protein. The repertoire has over 550,000 distinct CDR3 sequences, 16% of them found once; the top ten carry 15% to 20%. Losses at the gene ends were 0 bases for V and 5 bases for J; bases not matched to a gene: 7. Germline loops: CDR1 LGHNA, CDR2 YSLEER. The CDR3 runs to 17 residues. The definition of stable Graves' hyperthyroidism was no ophthalmopathy progression within 18 months. PBMCs stemmed from less than 13 ml fresh peripheral blood.

Sequencing was performed on blood. The rearrangement links TRBV4-3 to TRBJ1-6; 7 nucleotides agree with TRBD1. This receptor was identified in a woman younger than 35 with Graves' hyperthyroidism. The CDR3 reads CASSQDPGTANNSPLHF. CDR3 nucleotides: TGCGCCAGCAGCCAAGATCCCGGGACAGCAAATAATTCACCCCTCCACTTT.